This T cell receptor beta chain was identified in a study of blood T cell repertoires in COVID-19. Assay used: immunoSEQ multiplex PCR; TCRdb lists only in-frame clones, some missing. The sample gives 300,000 to 400,000 clones, 88% of which show up once; approximately 1% is in the top ten. This CDR3 has 12 amino acids. Germline V gene sequence: CDR1 LGHDT, CDR2 YNNKEL (reference sequence). Trimming removed 3 bases from V and 11 bases from J, with 8 bases in between. This receptor was identified in a woman in her 30s with acute COVID-19. The chain employs TRBV3-1 (or the pseudogene TRBV3-2) and TRBJ1-6; D possibly corresponds to TRBD1 (6 bases). Sequences were obtained from PBMCs or T cells enriched from blood (not recorded which). The CDR3 region has the DNA TGTGCCAGCAGCCACCAGGGGACACCCCTCCACTTT. Translating gives CASSHQGTPLHF.